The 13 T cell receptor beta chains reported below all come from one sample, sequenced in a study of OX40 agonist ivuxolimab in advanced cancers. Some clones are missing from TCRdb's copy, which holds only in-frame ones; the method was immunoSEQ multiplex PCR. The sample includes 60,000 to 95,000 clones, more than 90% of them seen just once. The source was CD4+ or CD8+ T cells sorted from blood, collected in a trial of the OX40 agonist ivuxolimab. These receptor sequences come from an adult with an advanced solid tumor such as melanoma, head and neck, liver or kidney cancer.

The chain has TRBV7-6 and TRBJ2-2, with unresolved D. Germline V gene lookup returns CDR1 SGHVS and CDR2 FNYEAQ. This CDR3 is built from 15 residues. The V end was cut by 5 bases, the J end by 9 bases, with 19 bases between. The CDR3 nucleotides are TGTGCCAGCAGCCCCGCCGCGCGGTGGGTTCGGGAGCTGTTTTTT. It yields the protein CASSPAARWVRELFF.

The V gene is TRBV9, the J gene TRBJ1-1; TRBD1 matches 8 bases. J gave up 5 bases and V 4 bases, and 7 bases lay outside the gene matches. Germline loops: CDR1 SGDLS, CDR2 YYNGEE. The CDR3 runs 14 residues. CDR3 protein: CASSIDRGRTEAFF. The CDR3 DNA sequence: TGTGCCAGCAGCATCGACAGGGGTAGAACTGAAGCTTTCTTT.

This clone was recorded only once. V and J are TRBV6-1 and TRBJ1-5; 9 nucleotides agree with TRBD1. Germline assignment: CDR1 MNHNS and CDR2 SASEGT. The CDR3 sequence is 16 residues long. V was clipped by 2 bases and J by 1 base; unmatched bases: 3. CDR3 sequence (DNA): TGTGCCAGCAGTGAACAGACAGGGGGGAGCAATCAGCCCCAGCATTTT. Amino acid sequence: CASSEQTGGSNQPQHF.

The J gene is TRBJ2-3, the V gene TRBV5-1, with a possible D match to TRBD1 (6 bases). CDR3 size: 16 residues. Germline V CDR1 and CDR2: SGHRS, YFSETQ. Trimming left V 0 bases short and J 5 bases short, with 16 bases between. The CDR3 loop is CASSLGGWQGLDTQYF. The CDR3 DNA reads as TGCGCCAGCAGCTTGGGTGGTTGGCAGGGGTTAGATACGCAGTATTTT. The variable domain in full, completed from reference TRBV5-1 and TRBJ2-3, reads KAGVTQTPRYLIKTRGQQVTLSCSPISGHRSVSWYQQTPGQGLQFLFEYFSETQRNKGNFPGRFSGRQFSNSRSEMNVSTLELGDSALYLCASSLGGWQGLDTQYFGPGTRLTVL.

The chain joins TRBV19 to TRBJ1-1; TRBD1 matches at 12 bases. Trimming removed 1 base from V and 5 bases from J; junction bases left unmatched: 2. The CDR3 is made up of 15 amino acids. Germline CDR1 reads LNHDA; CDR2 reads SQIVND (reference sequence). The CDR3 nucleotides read TGTGCCAGTAGTATAGGGGACAGGGGGCGGACTGAAGCTTTCTTT. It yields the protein CASSIGDRGRTEAFF.

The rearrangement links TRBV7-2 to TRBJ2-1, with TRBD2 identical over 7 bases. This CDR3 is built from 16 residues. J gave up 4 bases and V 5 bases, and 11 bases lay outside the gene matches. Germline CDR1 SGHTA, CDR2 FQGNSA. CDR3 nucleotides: TGTGCCAGCAGCCTAGGGTCTAGCGGCCTTTACAATGAGCAGTTCTTC. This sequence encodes CASSLGSSGLYNEQFF.

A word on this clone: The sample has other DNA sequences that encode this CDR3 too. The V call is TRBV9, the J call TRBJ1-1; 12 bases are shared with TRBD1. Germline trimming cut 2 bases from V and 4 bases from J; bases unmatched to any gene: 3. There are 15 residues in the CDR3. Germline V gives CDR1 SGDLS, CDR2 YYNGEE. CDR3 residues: CASSVGGQGATEAFF. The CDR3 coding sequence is TGTGCCAGCAGCGTTGGGGGACAGGGGGCCACTGAAGCTTTCTTT.

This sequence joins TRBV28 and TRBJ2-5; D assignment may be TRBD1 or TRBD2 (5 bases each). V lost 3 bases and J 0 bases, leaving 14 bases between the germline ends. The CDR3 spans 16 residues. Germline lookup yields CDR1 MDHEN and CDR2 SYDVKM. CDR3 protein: CASSFVGAGDQETQYF. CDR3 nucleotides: TGTGCCAGCAGTTTCGTAGGGGCCGGGGACCAAGAGACCCAGTACTTC.

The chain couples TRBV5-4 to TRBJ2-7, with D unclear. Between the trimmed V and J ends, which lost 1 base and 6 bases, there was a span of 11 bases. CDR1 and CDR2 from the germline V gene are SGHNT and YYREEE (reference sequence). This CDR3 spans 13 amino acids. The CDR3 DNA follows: TGTGCCAGCAGCTTGTTCTCGGCTCGCGAGCAGTACTTC. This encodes CASSLFSAREQYF. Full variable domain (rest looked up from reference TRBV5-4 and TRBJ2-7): ETGVTQSPTHLIKTRGQQVTLRCSSQSGHNTVSWYQQALGQGPQFIFQYYREEENGRGNFPPRFSGLQFPNYSSELNVNALELDDSALYLCASSLFSAREQYFGPGTRLTVT.

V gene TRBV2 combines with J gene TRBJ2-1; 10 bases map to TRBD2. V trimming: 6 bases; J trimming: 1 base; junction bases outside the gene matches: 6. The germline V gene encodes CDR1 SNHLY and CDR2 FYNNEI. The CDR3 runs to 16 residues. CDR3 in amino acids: CASRDRTSGSYNEQFF. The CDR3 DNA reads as TGTGCCAGCAGAGACCGGACTAGCGGATCCTACAATGAGCAGTTCTTC.

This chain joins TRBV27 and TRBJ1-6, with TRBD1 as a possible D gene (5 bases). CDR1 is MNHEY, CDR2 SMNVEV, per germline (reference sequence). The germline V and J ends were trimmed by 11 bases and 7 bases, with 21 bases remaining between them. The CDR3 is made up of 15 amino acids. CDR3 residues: CAACAGTGANSPLHF. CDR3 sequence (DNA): TGTGCCGCCTGTGCCGGGACGGGAGCAAATTCACCCCTCCACTTT.

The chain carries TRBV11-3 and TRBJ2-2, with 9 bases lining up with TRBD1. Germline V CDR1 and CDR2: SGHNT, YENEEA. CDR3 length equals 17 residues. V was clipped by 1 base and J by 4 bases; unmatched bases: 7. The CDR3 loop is CASSLALDRGGTGELFF. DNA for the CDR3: TGTGCCAGCAGCTTAGCCCTGGACAGGGGAGGCACCGGGGAGCTGTTTTTT.

CDR3 sequence reads: CASSLEDQPQHF. In DNA form, the CDR3 reads TGTGCCAGCAGCTTAGAAGATCAGCCCCAGCATTTT. The chain has TRBV7-2 and TRBJ1-5; D unclear. The germline V gene has CDR1 SGHTA and CDR2 FQGNSA. Trimming left V 1 base short and J 5 bases short, with 3 bases between. The CDR3 length is 12 residues.